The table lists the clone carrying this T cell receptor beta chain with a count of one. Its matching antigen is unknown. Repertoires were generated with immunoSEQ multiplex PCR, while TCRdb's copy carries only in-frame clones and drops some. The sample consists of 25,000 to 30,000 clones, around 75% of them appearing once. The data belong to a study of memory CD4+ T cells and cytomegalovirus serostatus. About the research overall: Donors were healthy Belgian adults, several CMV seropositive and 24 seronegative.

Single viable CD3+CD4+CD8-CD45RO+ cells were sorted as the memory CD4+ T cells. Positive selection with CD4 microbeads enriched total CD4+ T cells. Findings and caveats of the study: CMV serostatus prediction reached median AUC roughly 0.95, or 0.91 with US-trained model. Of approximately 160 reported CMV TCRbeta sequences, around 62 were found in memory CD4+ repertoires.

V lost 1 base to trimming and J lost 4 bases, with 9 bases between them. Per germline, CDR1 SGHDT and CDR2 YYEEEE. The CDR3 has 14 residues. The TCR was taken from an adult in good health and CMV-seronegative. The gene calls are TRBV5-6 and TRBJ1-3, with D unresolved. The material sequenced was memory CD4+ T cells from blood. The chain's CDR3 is CASSLYPSGNTIYF. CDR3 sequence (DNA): TGTGCCAGCAGCTTGTATCCATCCGGAAACACCATATATTTT.